Listed below are T cell receptor beta chains from one sample, sequenced in a study of CD8+ T cells in alopecia areata. Method: immunoSEQ multiplex PCR; TCRdb's copy keeps in-frame clones and lacks some. The data contain 150,000 to 250,000 clones, 50% to 60% of them singletons. The specimen was CD4+ T cells sorted from blood, collected at week 4, from a patient treated with tofacitinib. These receptors were collected from a human donor with alopecia areata. Each CDR3 is given without its conserved first and last residue. Clone size is not always given. Where it is, it says once, few, many or a class for expanded clones.

V: TRBV30
J: TRBJ1-2
size: few
CDR3: AWSVGGVQGKGYT

V: TRBV4-2
J: TRBJ2-3
size: -
CDR3: ASSQGDYTGDTQY

V: TRBV5-1
J: TRBJ2-5
size: -
CDR3: ASSRNQETQY

V: TRBV28
J: TRBJ2-1
size: few
CDR3: ASSFGGVGNEQF

V: TRBV7-9
J: TRBJ2-5
size: -
CDR3: ASSLSGETQETQY

V: TRBV4-1
J: TRBJ2-4
size: few
CDR3: ASSLLFLAKNIQY

V: TRBV29-1
J: TRBJ1-4
size: -
CDR3: SVAGQGGEKLF

V: TRBV7-8
J: TRBJ1-6
size: -
CDR3: ASSLGQGYNSPLH

V: TRBV30
J: TRBJ2-5
size: -
CDR3: APFTPKETQY

V: TRBV18
J: TRBJ2-2
size: -
CDR3: ASSPTGELF

V: TRBV5-4
J: TRBJ1-1
size: -
CDR3: ASSFNLVNTEAF

V: TRBV5-1
J: TRBJ2-5
size: -
CDR3: ASSLELSGGAETQY

V: TRBV6-6
J: TRBJ1-5
size: many
CDR3: ASSFSDQPQH

V: TRBV19
J: TRBJ2-3
size: few
CDR3: ATRDRSTDTQY

V: TRBV2
J: TRBJ2-7
size: -
CDR3: ASLDPGGWGEQY

V: TRBV2
J: TRBJ2-2
size: -
CDR3: ASSDATGGPNTGELF

V: TRBV15
J: TRBJ1-5
size: few
CDR3: ATSRDRGQPQH

V: TRBV7-9
J: TRBJ1-1
size: few
CDR3: ASSFQTGTTEAF

V: TRBV18
J: TRBJ1-2
size: -
CDR3: ASSLDSYGYT

V: TRBV4-1
J: TRBJ1-1
size: -
CDR3: ASSQDSPVGQTSTEAF

V: TRBV4-2
J: TRBJ2-1
size: -
CDR3: ASSQLAAGNNEQF

V: TRBV2
J: TRBJ2-7
size: few
CDR3: ASSGGEQY

V: TRBV30
J: TRBJ2-3
size: -
CDR3: AWTGGRTDTQY

V: TRBV7-9
J: TRBJ2-7
size: -
CDR3: ASSSSSGGRLGEQY

V: TRBV30
J: TRBJ1-5
size: -
CDR3: AWSGASQPQH

V: TRBV2
J: TRBJ1-2
size: -
CDR3: ASSTNRGNYGYT

V: TRBV5-6
J: TRBJ1-1
size: -
CDR3: ASSLPRGMGTEAF

V: TRBV2
J: TRBJ1-1
size: -
CDR3: ASRDLARAEAF

V: TRBV30
J: TRBJ2-7
size: -
CDR3: AWGQGYYEQY

V: TRBV28
J: TRBJ2-4
size: -
CDR3: ASADGPIAKNIQY

V: TRBV5-1
J: TRBJ1-6
size: -
CDR3: ASSLRGDWDSPLH

V: TRBV7-2
J: TRBJ2-5
size: -
CDR3: ASGTGQYNQETQY

V: TRBV25-1
J: TRBJ1-2
size: -
CDR3: ASSEWTVANYGYT

V: TRBV5-1
J: TRBJ1-2
size: -
CDR3: ASSLNVAGANYGYT

V: TRBV6-5
J: TRBJ1-6
size: few
CDR3: ASSYSGKDTLH

V: TRBV2
J: TRBJ1-1
size: -
CDR3: ASSEATGGNTEAF

V: TRBV30
J: TRBJ2-1
size: -
CDR3: AWSVQYYNEQF

V: TRBV29-1
J: TRBJ2-3
size: once
CDR3: SVEDLQGTDTQY

V: TRBV27
J: TRBJ1-2
size: -
CDR3: ASSLSSSVATLYGYT

V: TRBV30
J: TRBJ1-3
size: -
CDR3: AWSGGHGNTIY

V: TRBV6-1
J: TRBJ1-2
size: -
CDR3: ASRKGDYGYT

V: TRBV5-6
J: TRBJ2-4
size: -
CDR3: ASSPLQLAKNIQY